This section outlines one T cell receptor (beta chain) sequence together with its context. Germline CDR1 PRHDT, CDR2 FYEKMQ (reference sequence). The CDR3 spans 15 residues. The junction had 6 bases not matched to a gene; V was cut back by 0 bases and J by 8 bases. This sample is drawn from a study of blood T cell repertoires in COVID-19. TCRdb keeps only in-frame clones here, not all; method: immunoSEQ multiplex PCR. The sample contains about 400,000 clones, 88% of which appear only once. The material sequenced was PBMCs or T cells enriched from blood (not recorded which). The clonotype originates from a middle-aged woman with acute COVID-19. The V gene is TRBV13, the J gene TRBJ1-2; 10 nucleotides line up with TRBD1. CDR3 DNA sequence: TGTGCCAGCAGCTTAGGGACAGGGGGCCGAGGGGGCTACACCTTC. Translated, it gives CASSLGTGGRGGYTF.